The source of this T cell receptor beta chain is a study of cytomegalovirus exposure and HLA in healthy donors. V gave up 1 base and J gave up 8 bases; unmatched junction bases: 8. Per the germline V gene, CDR1 is LNHDA and CDR2 is SQIVND (reference sequence). The CDR3 has 15 amino acids. Both 60 Vbeta primers and 13 Jbeta primers went into the PCR. The table came from immunoSEQ multiplex PCR; TCRdb's copy has only in-frame clones and leaves some out. The table shows around 100,000 clones, with 65% to 85% occurring only once. The origin of this receptor is a man aged 50-59 years in good health and CMV-seropositive. The chain couples TRBV19 to TRBJ2-1; 7 nucleotides match TRBD2. The specimen was PBMCs. CDR3 sequence: CASSIAPGGGYEQFF. The CDR3 DNA sequence: TGTGCCAGTAGTATAGCCCCTGGGGGGGGATATGAGCAGTTCTTC.